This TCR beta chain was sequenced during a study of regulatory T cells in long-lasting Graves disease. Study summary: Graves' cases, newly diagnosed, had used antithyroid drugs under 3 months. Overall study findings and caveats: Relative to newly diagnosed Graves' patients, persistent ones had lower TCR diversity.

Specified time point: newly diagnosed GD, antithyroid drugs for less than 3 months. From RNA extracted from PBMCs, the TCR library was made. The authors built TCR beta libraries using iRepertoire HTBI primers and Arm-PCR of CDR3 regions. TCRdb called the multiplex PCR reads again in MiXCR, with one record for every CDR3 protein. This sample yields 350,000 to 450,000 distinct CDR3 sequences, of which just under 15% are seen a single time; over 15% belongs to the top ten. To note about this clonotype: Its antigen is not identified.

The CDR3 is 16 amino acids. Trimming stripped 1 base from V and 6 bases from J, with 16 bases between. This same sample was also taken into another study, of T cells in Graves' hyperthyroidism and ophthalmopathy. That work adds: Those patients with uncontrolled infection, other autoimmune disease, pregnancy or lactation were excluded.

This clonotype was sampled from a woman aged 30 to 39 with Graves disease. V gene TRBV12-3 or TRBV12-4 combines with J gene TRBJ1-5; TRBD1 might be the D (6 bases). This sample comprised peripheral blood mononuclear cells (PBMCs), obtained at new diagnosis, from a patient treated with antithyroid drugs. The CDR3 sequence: CASSLGGLPRGQPQHF. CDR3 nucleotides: TGTGCCAGCAGTTTAGGGGGGCTGCCCCGAGGTCAGCCCCAGCATTTT.